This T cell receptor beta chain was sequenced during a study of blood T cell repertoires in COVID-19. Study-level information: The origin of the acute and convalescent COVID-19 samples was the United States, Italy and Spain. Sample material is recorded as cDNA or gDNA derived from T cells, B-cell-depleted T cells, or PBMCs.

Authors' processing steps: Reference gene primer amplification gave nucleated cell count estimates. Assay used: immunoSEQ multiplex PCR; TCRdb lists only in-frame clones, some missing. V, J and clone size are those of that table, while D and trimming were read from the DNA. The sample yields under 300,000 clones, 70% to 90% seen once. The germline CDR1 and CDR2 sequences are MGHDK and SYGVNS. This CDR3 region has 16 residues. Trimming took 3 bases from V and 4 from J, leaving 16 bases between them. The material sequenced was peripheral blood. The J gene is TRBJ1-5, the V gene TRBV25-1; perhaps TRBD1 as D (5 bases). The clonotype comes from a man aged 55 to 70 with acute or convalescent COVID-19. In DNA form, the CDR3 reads TGTGCCAGCAGTGATATAATTAGGACATATAATCAGCCCCAGCATTTT. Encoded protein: CASSDIIRTYNQPQHF.